The TCR beta chain under discussion was sequenced for a study of blood T cell repertoires in COVID-19. Study background: T cells, B-cell-depleted T cells, or PBMCs supplied cDNA or gDNA.

The ends were cut back, 7 bases at V and 6 bases at J, with 15 bases in the middle. CDR1 and CDR2 (germline): MDHEN, SYDVKM. The CDR3 is made up of 14 amino acids. In Cohort 3, a recovered donor had either two negative PCRs, clearance, or symptom resolution. TCRdb keeps only in-frame clones here, not all; method: immunoSEQ multiplex PCR. Of 300,000 or so clones in the sample, over 75% were seen once. V usage is TRBV28 and J usage is TRBJ2-2; unclear D gene. This TCR came from a woman aged 25 to 39 who had recovered from COVID-19. Sequencing used PBMCs or T cells enriched from blood (not recorded which). The CDR3 protein is CASISLTKAGELFF. For the CDR3, the DNA is TGTGCCAGCATCTCACTCACTAAAGCCGGGGAGCTGTTTTTT.